This TCR beta chain was recovered during a study of OX40 agonist ivuxolimab in advanced cancers. About the research overall: Aged roughly 20 to 85 with a mean of about 63 years, they were about 80% male.

Clones were sequenced by immunoSEQ multiplex PCR, and TCRdb holds only the in-frame ones, with some missing. The table has 65,000 to 85,000 clones, over 80% seen once. This clone came up once. Blood sampling took place at baseline, cycle 4 day 1, and cycle 7 day 1. The TCR was taken from an adult with an advanced solid tumor such as melanoma, head and neck, liver or kidney cancer. The source material was CD4+ or CD8+ T cells sorted from blood, sampled in a trial of the OX40 agonist ivuxolimab.

Here the CDR3 reads CASSRTEYEQYF. As DNA, the CDR3 is TGTGCCAGCAGCCGTACCGAATACGAGCAGTACTTC. The chain has TRBV7-9 and TRBJ2-7; D is unclear. The V and J ends lost 5 bases and 4 bases respectively, with 9 bases between them. The CDR3 has 12 residues. CDR1 is SEHNR and CDR2 is FQNEAQ in the germline V gene (reference sequence).